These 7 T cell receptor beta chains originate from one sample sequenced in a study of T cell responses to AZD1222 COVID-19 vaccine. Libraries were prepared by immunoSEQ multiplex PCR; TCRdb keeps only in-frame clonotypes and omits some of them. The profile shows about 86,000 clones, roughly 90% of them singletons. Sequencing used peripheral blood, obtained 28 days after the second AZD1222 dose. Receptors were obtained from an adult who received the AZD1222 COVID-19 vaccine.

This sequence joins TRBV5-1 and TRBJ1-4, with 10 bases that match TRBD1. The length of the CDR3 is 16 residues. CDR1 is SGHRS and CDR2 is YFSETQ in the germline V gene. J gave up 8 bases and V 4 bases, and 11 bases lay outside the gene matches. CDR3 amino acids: CASSLRTGGDREKLFF. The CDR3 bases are TGCGCCAGCAGCCTCCGGACAGGGGGAGATAGGGAAAAACTGTTTTTT.

CDR3 DNA sequence: TGTGCCATCAGTGATACCACAGATACGCAGTATTTT. Amino acid sequence: CAISDTTDTQYF. J is TRBJ2-3 and V is TRBV10-3; D not certain. Germline-derived CDR1 and CDR2 are ENHRY and SYGVKD. V shed 3 bases and J shed 2 bases, with 3 bases lying between them. The CDR3 is 12 amino acids.

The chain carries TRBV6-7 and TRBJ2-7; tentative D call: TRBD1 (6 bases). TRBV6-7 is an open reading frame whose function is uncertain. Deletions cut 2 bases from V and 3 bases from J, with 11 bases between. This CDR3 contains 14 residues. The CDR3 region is CASSYGTMGYEQYV. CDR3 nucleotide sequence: TGTGCCAGCAGTTACGGGACAATGGGCTACGAGCAGTACGTC.

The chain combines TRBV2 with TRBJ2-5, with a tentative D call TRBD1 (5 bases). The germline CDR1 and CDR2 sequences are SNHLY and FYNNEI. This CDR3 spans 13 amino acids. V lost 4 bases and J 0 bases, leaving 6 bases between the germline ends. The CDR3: CASSAGYQETQYF. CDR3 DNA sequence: TGTGCCAGCAGTGCAGGGTACCAAGAGACCCAGTACTTC.

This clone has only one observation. CDR3 sequence reads: CASSPRTGLTYNSPLHF. DNA of the CDR3: TGTGCCAGTAGTCCCCGGACAGGGCTAACCTATAATTCACCCCTCCACTTT. The rearrangement joins TRBV19 to TRBJ1-6; 8 bases are shared with TRBD1. From germline, CDR1 is LNHDA and CDR2 SQIVND (reference sequence). V shed 5 bases and J 2 bases; nucleotides not matched to a gene: 8. CDR3 length: 17 residues. The whole variable domain, filled in from reference TRBV19 and TRBJ1-6, reads DGGITQSPKYLFRKEGQNVTLSCEQNLNHDAMYWYRQDPGQGLRLIYYSQIVNDFQKGDIAEGYSVSREKKESFPLTVTSAQKNPTAFYLCASSPRTGLTYNSPLHFGNGTRLTVT.

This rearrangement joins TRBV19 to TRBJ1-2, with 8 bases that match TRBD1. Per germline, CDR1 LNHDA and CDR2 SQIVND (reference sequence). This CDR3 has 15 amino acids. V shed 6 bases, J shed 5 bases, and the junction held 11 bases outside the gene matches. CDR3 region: CASREGQAGVYGYTF. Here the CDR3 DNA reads TGTGCCAGTAGGGAGGGACAGGCAGGAGTTTATGGCTACACCTTC. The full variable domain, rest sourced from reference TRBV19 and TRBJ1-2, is DGGITQSPKYLFRKEGQNVTLSCEQNLNHDAMYWYRQDPGQGLRLIYYSQIVNDFQKGDIAEGYSVSREKKESFPLTVTSAQKNPTAFYLCASREGQAGVYGYTFGSGTRLTVV.

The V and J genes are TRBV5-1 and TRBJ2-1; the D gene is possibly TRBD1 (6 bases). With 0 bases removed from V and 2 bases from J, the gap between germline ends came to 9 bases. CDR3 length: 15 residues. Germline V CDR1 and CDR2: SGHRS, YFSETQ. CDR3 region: CASSLEQGPYNEQFF. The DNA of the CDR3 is TGCGCCAGCAGCTTGGAACAGGGACCCTACAATGAGCAGTTCTTC.